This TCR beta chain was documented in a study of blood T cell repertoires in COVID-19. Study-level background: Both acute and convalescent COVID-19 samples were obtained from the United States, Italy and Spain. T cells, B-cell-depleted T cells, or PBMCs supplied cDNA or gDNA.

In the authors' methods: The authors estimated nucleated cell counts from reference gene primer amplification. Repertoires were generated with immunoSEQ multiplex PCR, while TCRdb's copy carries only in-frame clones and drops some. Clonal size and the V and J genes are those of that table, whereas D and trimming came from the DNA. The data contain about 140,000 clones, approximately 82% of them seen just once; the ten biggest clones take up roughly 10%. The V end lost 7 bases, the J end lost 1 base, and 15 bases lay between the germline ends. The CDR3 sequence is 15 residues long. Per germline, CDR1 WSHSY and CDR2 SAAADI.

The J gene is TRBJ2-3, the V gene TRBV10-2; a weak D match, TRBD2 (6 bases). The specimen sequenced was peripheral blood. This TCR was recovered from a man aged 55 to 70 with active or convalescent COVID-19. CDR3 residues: CASTLVREGTDTQYF. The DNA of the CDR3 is TGCGCCAGCACATTGGTCAGGGAGGGCACAGATACGCAGTATTTT.